This TCR beta chain was recorded in a study of CD8+ T cells in alopecia areata (dated by TCRdb to 2016 to 2019). Background on the whole study: The treated patients, all with moderate-to-severe alopecia areata, were enrolled in an open-label pilot trial of oral tofacitinib given at 5 to 10 mg twice daily. Tofacitinib was given for 6 to 18 months, followed by 6 months of follow-up off drug to assess delayed response and recurrence. For the treated patients, the SALT score, which quantifies what percentage of scalp surface area is affected, served as the measure of disease severity. High-throughput TCRbeta sequencing was used to examine T cell clonal expansion in alopecia areata in both the C3H/HeJ mouse model and human patients. On the human side, TCRbeta sequencing was run on scalp tissue and on sorted CD4+ and CD8+ peripheral blood T cells from healthy controls and from alopecia areata patients with either patchy or totalis/universalis disease. Biopsies were taken from tofacitinib-treated patients at baseline and again at 4 and 24 weeks into treatment, and several of those patients also had a later scalp biopsy. Scalp clonality was compared across normal scalp (n=4), patchy alopecia areata scalp (n=8), and alopecia totalis/universalis scalp (n=8). RNA was obtained with the PAXgene miRNA kit for fixed scalp, the miRNeasy kit for PBMCs, and the RNeasy kit for mouse skin. Amplification of TCRbeta CDR3 regions was done by immunoSEQ multiplex PCR using 35 Vbeta forward primers and 13 Jbeta reverse primers.

The library relied on the immunoSEQ multiplex PCR assay. RNA was extracted from all samples and reverse transcribed into cDNA, which served as template for TCR sequencing. First-strand cDNA was synthesized with SuperScript III using a 2:1 mix of oligo-dT and random hexamers. A synthetic immune receptor repertoire was used to assess amplification bias, and residual bias was removed computationally. The paper's processing steps were these. Raw reads were preprocessed to remove errors, and CDR3 was defined by IMGT conventions from the conserved cysteine to phenylalanine. Clonality was computed as 1 minus the Shannon entropy, with the entropy normalized by log2 of the number of productive unique TCRs. Whether each scalp clone was CD4 or CD8 was inferred by checking scalp TCRbeta sequences against the CD4 and CD8 repertoires from sorted blood. The table was pulled from immuneACCESS by TCRdb, which kept in-frame rearrangements only. Such tables lose some clones; where checked, under half of the loss comes from unresolved V genes, and the rest has no known cause. V, J and clone size derive from that table, while D and trimming were established from the DNA sequence. A total of some 190,000 clones appear in this sample, approximately 49% of them only once. About a tenth of the sample rests with the top ten.

General findings and caveats noted by the study authors: TCR sequences shared between patients were less clear than in mice, possibly partly because of HLA diversity in the patient population. Tofacitinib significantly lowered scalp clonality and the number of expanded CD8+ clones among the top 100 scalp clones. Unlike mouse skin, where gammadelta T cells dominate, normal human skin contains resident alphabeta T cells that get sequenced too, which complicates analysis of the scalp TCR repertoire. During tofacitinib treatment, many expanded lesional clones remained in scalp and blood, and this persistence may partly explain relapse after treatment is stopped. Compared with normal scalp, lesional scalp had higher clonality and more expanded CD8+ clones, particularly in alopecia totalis/universalis, a pattern that suggests antigenic drive. Because the treated cohort was small and had just a single nonresponder, larger studies are needed to establish links between baseline CD8+ expansion and response.

Inclusive of the bounding cysteine and phenylalanine, the CDR3 is 19 residues long. Only the CDR3 DNA stays, 57 bases, in frame from base 1. At the junction V is shortened by 2 bases and J by 0 bases; bases outside the gene matches: 10. CDR1 and CDR2, per the germline V gene, are ENHRY and SYGVKD. As for this clone: The antigen it recognizes is unknown. No base quality values were provided; no much bigger clone lies one nucleotide off.

The treatment or condition label on this specimen signifies: oral pan-JAK inhibitor, 5-10 mg twice daily. Lesional scalp punch biopsies and peripheral blood were collected from alopecia areata patients. After PBMCs were isolated by density centrifugation and stained for CD3, CD4 and CD8, a FACSAria was used to sort CD4+ and CD8+ T cells. The chain was built from TRBV10-3 and TRBJ2-6; 7 nucleotides in the junction match TRBD1. Sample: CD8+ T cells sorted from blood, taken at week 52, from a patient treated with tofacitinib. This receptor was identified in a human donor with alopecia areata. The DNA sequence is given as TGTGCCATCAGTGAGAATGGACAGGTGCCTTACTCTGGGGCCAACGTCCTGACTTTC. This encodes CAISENGQVPYSGANVLTF.